The rows below give T cell receptor beta chains drawn from one sample of a study of blood T cell repertoires in COVID-19. Clones were read by immunoSEQ multiplex PCR, and TCRdb kept only the in-frame ones, dropping some. Counted here are 250,000 to 350,000 clones, roughly 87% occurring once; the ten biggest clones make up over 2%. Material for sequencing was peripheral blood. The receptors come from a woman between 50 and 59 years old who had recovered from COVID-19. Each CDR3 is given with its conserved first and last residue. The order of the fields is V gene, clone size, J gene, D gene, CDR3 protein, CDR3 DNA. D genes are given only for firm matches. Size values are once, few and many counts, or a class for expanded clones, and some rows have none.

>TRBV7-2|.|TRBJ2-7|TRBD1
CASSSRQGSYEQYF
TGTGCCAGCAGCTCGCGACAGGGGTCCTACGAGCAGTACTTC
>TRBV11-2|.|TRBJ2-2|.
CASSLARANTGELFF
TGTGCCAGCAGCTTAGCCCGCGCGAACACCGGGGAGCTGTTTTTT
>TRBV3-1/TRBV3-2|.|TRBJ1-1|.
CASGSGQYTEAFF
TGTGCCAGCGGCTCCGGACAGTACACTGAAGCTTTCTTT
>TRBV7-8|.|TRBJ1-2|TRBD1
CASSLEAGQGGYTF
TGTGCCAGCAGCTTAGAGGCGGGACAGGGCGGCTACACCTTC
>TRBV30|.|TRBJ1-1|.
CAWGTRGTEAFF
TGTGCCTGGGGTACTAGGGGGACTGAAGCTTTCTTT
>TRBV19|.|TRBJ2-2|.
CASSIEGVTGELFF
TGTGCCAGTAGTATAGAAGGAGTCACCGGGGAGCTGTTTTTT
>TRBV2|.|TRBJ2-4|TRBD1
CASSTTGFRAKNIQYF
TGTGCCAGCAGCACGACAGGGTTTCGAGCCAAAAACATTCAGTACTTC
>TRBV6-5|.|TRBJ1-1|TRBD1
CASWTGFNAEAFF
TGTGCCAGCTGGACAGGGTTCAACGCTGAAGCTTTCTTT
>TRBV4-3|.|TRBJ2-6|.
CASSQFGGQRSSGANVLTF
TGCGCCAGCAGCCAGTTCGGGGGACAGCGAAGCTCTGGGGCCAACGTCCTGACTTTC
>TRBV7-2|.|TRBJ1-4|TRBD1
CASSLGQGFDEKLFF
TGTGCCAGCAGCTTAGGACAGGGGTTTGACGAAAAACTGTTTTTT
>TRBV30|few|TRBJ2-1|.
CAWSVRSSSYNEQFF
TGTGCCTGGAGTGTACGGTCTTCCTCCTACAATGAGCAGTTCTTC
>TRBV4-1|.|TRBJ2-3|TRBD2
CASSQDEAGRATDTQYF
TGCGCCAGCAGCCAAGATGAAGCGGGGAGGGCCACAGATACGCAGTATTTT
>TRBV5-6|.|TRBJ2-7|TRBD1
CASSLPGQGVYEQYF
TGTGCCAGCAGCTTACCGGGACAGGGAGTTTACGAGCAGTACTTC
>TRBV10-2|.|TRBJ1-1|.
CASSKFMNTEAFF
TGCGCCAGCAGTAAATTCATGAACACTGAAGCTTTCTTT
>TRBV19|.|TRBJ2-2|TRBD1
CASSPQTGRLLTGELFF
TGTGCCAGTAGTCCGCAGACAGGGCGCCTTTTAACCGGGGAGCTGTTTTTT
>TRBV10-2|.|TRBJ1-5|.
CASSYNGPQHF
TGCGCCAGCAGTTACAATGGGCCCCAGCATTTT
>TRBV6-2/TRBV6-3|.|TRBJ1-2|.
CASSYGGLHYGYTF
TGTGCCAGCAGTTACGGGGGACTCCACTATGGCTACACCTTC
>TRBV11-1|.|TRBJ2-7|TRBD1
CASSLPRTGGTEQYF
TGTGCCAGCAGCTTGCCTAGAACAGGGGGTACCGAGCAGTACTTC